This T cell receptor (beta chain) was captured in a study of a mutant IDH1 vaccine in newly diagnosed glioma. Study-wide background: Patients, over weeks 1, 3, 5, 7, 11, 15, 19 and 23, received a total of eight vaccinations. The study started vaccination 4-6 weeks after radiotherapy alone, or with temozolomide cycles. Therapy received beforehand was radiotherapy, temozolomide, or both, with most patients given both.

Using immunoSEQ multiplex PCR, the repertoire was profiled, and TCRdb retains in-frame clones only, with some absent. The sample consists of 50,000 to 60,000 clones, under 90% of them appearing once. As regards this clone: The antigen remains unidentified.

Time point indicated: week 23, last vaccination. The content of each vaccine dose was 300 ug of mutant IDH1 20-mer peptide, and topical imiquimod accompanied it. Donor tumors were new WHO grade 3 or 4 IDH1-mutant, ATRX-lost astrocytomas. Germline loops: CDR1 SGDLS, CDR2 YYNGEE. The CDR3 contains 15 residues. J gave up 4 bases and V 0 bases, and 5 bases lay outside the gene matches. The chain recombines TRBV9 with TRBJ2-3, with TRBD2 matching over 7 bases. The clonotype was recovered from a man between 35 and 55 years old with glioma. The source material was PBMCs, sampled from a glioma patient whose treatment included an IDH1 peptide vaccine. Here the CDR3 reads CASSVGGGSADTQYF. The CDR3 DNA reads TGTGCCAGCAGCGTAGGGGGGGGTAGCGCAGATACGCAGTATTTT.